These 7 T cell receptor beta chains were sequenced from one sample in a study of cytomegalovirus exposure and HLA in healthy donors. The PCR used 60 Vbeta and 13 Jbeta primers. Here immunoSEQ multiplex PCR was the method, and the copy in TCRdb shows in-frame clones only, minus some. The sample contains around 110,000 clones, over 65% of which appear only once. The specimen sequenced was PBMCs. The receptors originated from a middle-aged woman in good health and CMV-seropositive.

The chain is built from TRBV30 and TRBJ1-2, with TRBD1 identical over 9 bases. V lost 0 bases to trimming and J lost 4 bases; unmatched junction nucleotides: 6. CDR3 length: 15 amino acids. The germline gives CDR1 GTSNPN, CDR2 SVGIG (reference sequence). In DNA form, the CDR3 reads TGTGCCTGGAGTGTACAGGGGGCTCATGGCTATGGCTACACCTTC. Amino acids: CAWSVQGAHGYGYTF.

The chain employs TRBV7-2 and TRBJ2-2, with D possibly TRBD1 on 5 matching bases. The CDR3 totals 13 residues. Germline assignment: CDR1 SGHTA and CDR2 FQGNSA. The V and J ends lost 3 bases and 5 bases respectively, with 7 bases between them. In DNA, the CDR3 is TGTGCCAGCAGCTTCACAGGAACCGGGGAGCTGTTTTTT. It yields the protein CASSFTGTGELFF. The full variable domain, completed using reference TRBV7-2 and TRBJ2-2, is GAGVSQSPSNKVTEKGKDVELRCDPISGHTALYWYRQSLGQGLEFLIYFQGNSAPDKSGLPSDRFSAERTGGSVSTLTIQRTQQEDSAVYLCASSFTGTGELFFGEGSRLTVL.

The chain carries TRBV2 and TRBJ1-2; the match to TRBD1 covers 7 bases. Germline V gene data show CDR1 as SNHLY and CDR2 as FYNNEI. Germline trimming cut 1 base from V and 4 bases from J; bases unmatched to any gene: 6. The CDR3 sequence is 15 residues long. CDR3 coding DNA: TGTGCCAGCAGTGAAGAGTGGGACAGCACCTATGGCTACACCTTC. Encoded protein: CASSEEWDSTYGYTF.

The genes are TRBV6-6 and TRBJ1-2; 7 nucleotides align to TRBD1. V dropped 5 bases and J dropped 7; count of bases not matched to a gene: 4. The germline CDR1 and CDR2 sequences are MNHNY and SVGAGI (reference sequence). CDR3 length equals 12 residues. The CDR3 protein is CASSDNRGGYTF. CDR3 coding DNA: TGTGCCAGCAGTGACAACAGGGGTGGCTACACCTTC.

In the case of this clone: The junction shows a germline mismatch at one end, possibly a read error. The J gene is TRBJ1-1, the V gene TRBV6-1, with unresolved D. The CDR3 is made up of 11 amino acids. Germline V gene lookup returns CDR1 MNHNS and CDR2 SASEGT. CDR3 amino acids: CASSEALVGRF. Written as DNA, the CDR3 is TGTGCCAGCAGTGAAGCATTGGTAGGGAGATTT.

The V and J genes are TRBV5-4 and TRBJ1-2; D gene ambiguous. CDR1 and CDR2 (germline): SGHNT, YYREEE (reference sequence). This CDR3 is 12 amino acids long. Trimming left V 0 bases short and J 3 bases short, with 3 bases between. The CDR3 bases are TGTGCCAGCAGCTTGGACTACTATGGCTACACCTTC. Its protein product is CASSLDYYGYTF. Based on the CDR3 plus reference TRBV5-4 and TRBJ1-2, the full variable domain is ETGVTQSPTHLIKTRGQQVTLRCSSQSGHNTVSWYQQALGQGPQFIFQYYREEENGRGNFPPRFSGLQFPNYSSELNVNALELDDSALYLCASSLDYYGYTFGSGTRLTVV.

The rearrangement uses TRBV10-3 and TRBJ1-5, with D uncertain. The germline V gene has CDR1 ENHRY and CDR2 SYGVKD. V lost 2 bases to trimming and J lost 0 bases, with 14 bases between them. CDR3 length: 17 amino acids. The CDR3 reads CAISEAGWLHSNQPQHF. As DNA, the CDR3 is TGTGCCATCAGTGAGGCGGGGTGGCTTCATAGCAATCAGCCCCAGCATTTT.